These 23 T cell receptor delta chains originate from one sample sequenced in a study of γδ T cells in repeated Plasmodium falciparum infection. Bulk repertoires came from Vgamma9/Vdelta2+ or Vdelta2-negative gammadelta T cells flow-sorted from PBMC. TCRdb re-called the multiplex PCR reads through CATT. The sample has tens of thousands of delta-chain clones, over 0.75% seen once. Sequenced sample: gamma-delta T cells from blood. Receptors originate from a pool of human donors (malaria-infected and uninfected, not separated).

On this clone itself: The translation of this DNA and the TCRdb protein of a much larger clone differ at residue 7, probably owing to a read error; the protein shown here is translated from the DNA. The rearrangement links TRDV1 to TRDJ1; 9 bases fit TRDD3. The J gene, missing from TCRdb, was assigned here through DNA to germline matching. V lost 4 bases to trimming and J lost 6 bases; unmatched junction nucleotides: 12. The length of the CDR3 is 16 residues. Germline-derived CDR1 and CDR2 are TSWWSYY and QGS. CDR3 DNA: TGTGCTCTTGGGGGCTTCCCTAGGACTGGGGGAAATAAACTCATCTTT. It yields the protein CALGGFPRTGGNKLIF.

A note on this clone: A far larger clone is one nucleotide away, so this likely arose from a read error. Other DNA sequences from this sample encode an identical CDR3 as well. CDR3 sequence reads: CALGELLSPRWGYTDKLIF. The CDR3 coding sequence is TGTGCTCTTGGGGAACTTCTCTCACCCCGATGGGGTTACACCGACAAACTCATCTTT. The V and J genes are TRDV1 and TRDJ1, with a weak D call TRDD3 (5 bases). No J segment appears in TCRdb, so it was assigned here by matching the sequence to germline. This CDR3 comprises 19 residues. Germline V gene data show CDR1 as TSWWSYY and CDR2 as QGS.

Concerning this clone itself: Since a far larger clone is one base different, this is likely a read error. The sample contains more than one DNA sequence encoding this CDR3. The chain joins TRDV1 to TRDJ1, with 9 bases lining up with TRDD3. CDR1 is TSWWSYY, CDR2 QGS, per germline. CDR3 length: 14 residues. The CDR3 bases are TGTGCTCTCGGGGAACACCTGGGGGATTCGGTGCTCATCTTT. This translates into CALGEHLGDSVLIF.

In the case of this clone: The protein TCRdb gives is from a much larger clone and does not agree with this DNA's translation at residue 7, likely a read error; the protein shown here comes from the DNA. The rearrangement links TRDV2 to TRDJ1; tentative D call: TRDD3 (5 bases). TCRdb leaves out the J gene; it was filled in here by matching the DNA to germline. Trimming pared 0 bases from V and 0 bases from J, leaving 19 bases between. The CDR3 runs to 18 residues. Germline V gives CDR1 GEAIGNYY, CDR2 EKD. DNA for the CDR3: TGTGCCTGTGACACCCTGAGGATTTCTGTGGGGTACACCGATAAACTCATCTTT. Translated: CACDTLRISVGYTDKLIF.

In the case of this clone: A far larger clone is a single base away, which makes a read error likely. Different DNA sequences within this sample yield the same CDR3. The chain is built from TRDV1 and TRDJ1; D possibly corresponds to TRDD3 (6 bases). Germline-derived CDR1 and CDR2 are TSWWSYY and QGS. The CDR3 consists of 17 residues. The DNA of the CDR3 is TGTGCTCTTGGGGAACTCCCGTCCTGGGGAAGTCCCGATAAACTCATCTTC. The encoded protein is CALGELPSWGSPDKLIF.

Comments on this clone: A read error is the likely source, as a far larger clone sits one nucleotide away. Other nucleotide sequences from this sample produce the same CDR3. The J gene has no call, while the V gene is TRDV1; the table's D call TRDD3 went unverified against the DNA. Germline CDR1 and CDR2: TSWWSYY and QGS. This CDR3 contains 20 residues. The CDR3 loop reads CALGDHVPSPVLGAGGELIF. CDR3 coding DNA: TGTGCTCTTGGGGACCACGTTCCTTCCCCCGTACTGGGGGCCGGAGGGGAACTCATCTTC.

Remarks on this clone: TCRdb shows a much larger clone's protein in place of this DNA's translation, and the two differ at residue 5, likely through a read error; the protein shown is translated from the DNA. In nucleotides, the CDR3 is TGTGCTCTTGGGGTCGGGCCCGGGCCTTCCTCCAGTACTGGGGTCATACTCATCTTT. This gives the protein CALGVGPGPSSSTGVILIF. The gene calls are TRDV1 and TRDJ1; D possibly matches TRDD2 or TRDD3 (7 bases each). TCRdb leaves out the J gene; it was filled in here by matching the DNA to germline. Trimming stripped 4 bases from V and 10 bases from J, with 34 bases between. The CDR3 extends over 19 amino acids. Germline CDR1 is TSWWSYY and CDR2 is QGS.

The sample holds a few counts of this clone. TCRdb attributes to this sequence the protein of a much larger clone, which differs from the DNA translation at residue 13; a read error is likely, and the protein displayed is translated from the DNA. The chain joins TRDV2 to TRDJ1; perhaps TRDD3 as D (5 bases). CDR3 length: 16 amino acids. The germline gives CDR1 GEAIGNYY, CDR2 EKD. The DNA of the CDR3 is TGTGCCTGTGACAGCGTCGCCCAGGATAGGACCGATAGACTCATCTTT. This encodes CACDSVAQDRTDRLIF.

This clone was detected a few times. The protein held in TCRdb is that of a much larger clone and does not match this DNA's translation at residue 10, likely because of a read error; the protein shown is translated from the DNA. This rearrangement joins TRDV2 to TRDJ1; 13 bases line up with TRDD3. Matching the DNA to germline supplied the J gene, which TCRdb does not give. Germline CDR1 reads GEAIGNYY; CDR2 reads EKD. The CDR3 contains 18 residues. With 2 bases clipped from V and 0 bases from J, the junction kept 8 bases outside the gene matches. This CDR3 reads CACDRILGDTKDTDKLIF. In DNA form, the CDR3 reads TGTGCCTGTGACAGGATACTGGGGGATACGAAGGACACCGATAAACTCATCTTT.

The table lists this clone with many counts. A read error is the likely source, as a far larger clone sits one nucleotide away. This same CDR3 is encoded by further DNA sequences in the sample. CDR3 loop: CALGERRILRLREYDGYTDKLIF. For the CDR3, the DNA is TGTGCTCTCGGGGAAAGGAGGATCCTACGTTTACGGGAGTACGACGGGTACACCGATAAACTCATCTTT. The rearrangement links TRDV1 to TRDJ1; possible D gene TRDD2, 6 bases. In the absence of a J gene in TCRdb, the DNA was matched to germline to assign it here. The CDR3 loop spans 23 amino acids. Looked up from germline, CDR1 is TSWWSYY and CDR2 is QGS.

This clone was seen only a few times. CDR3 amino acids: CALGELPFSFLVWGNQYTDKLIF. CDR3 DNA: TGTGCTCTTGGGGAACTTCCCTTCTCCTTCCTCGTCTGGGGAAACCAGTACACCGATAAACTCATCTTT. The chain links TRDV1 to TRDJ1; possibly TRDD2 for D (7 bases). The CDR3 runs to 23 residues. Per germline, CDR1 TSWWSYY and CDR2 QGS. Trimming took 0 bases from V and 0 from J, leaving 32 bases between them.

This clone was found a few times. The protein TCRdb gives is from a much larger clone and does not agree with this DNA's translation at residue 16, likely a read error; the protein shown here comes from the DNA. The chain joins TRDV2 to TRDJ1; D remains ambiguous. The J gene is not listed in TCRdb, so it was assigned here from a DNA match to germline. CDR1 is GEAIGNYY, CDR2 EKD, per germline. Between the trimmed V and J ends, which lost 3 bases and 1 base, there was a span of 35 bases. The CDR3 totals 22 residues. The CDR3 loop reads CACDPLSGTVDHNTNRTDKLIF. CDR3 nucleotide sequence: TGTGCCTGTGACCCCTTAAGCGGAACTGTCGACCATAATACAAATCGCACCGATAAACTCATCTTT.

In this sample, this clone turned up a few times. Translating this DNA gives a protein that differs at residue 16 from the TCRdb one, which belongs to a much larger clone; a read error is likely, and the protein shown is this translation. Called V gene: TRDV2; the J gene was not called; the listed D gene, TRDD3, was not tested against the DNA. The CDR3 spans 18 residues. Germline V gene lookup returns CDR1 GEAIGNYY and CDR2 EKD. CDR3 nucleotide sequence: TGTGCCTGTGACACCAGGATATCTGGGGGATACGGGAGCGATAAACCCATCTTT. It translates to CACDTRISGGYGSDKPIF.

A few counts support this clone. TCRdb records a much larger clone's protein for this DNA, with a difference at residue 5 that likely arises from a read error; the protein given is the translation of the DNA. The genes are TRDV2 and TRDJ1; 7 nucleotides align to TRDD3. Because TCRdb records no J gene, it was assigned here through a match of the DNA to germline. This CDR3 region has 18 residues. Germline CDR1 and CDR2: GEAIGNYY and EKD. The V and J ends lost 2 bases and 2 bases, in that order; junction bases with no gene match: 16. This chain's CDR3 is CACDIKAWGGPTTDKLIF. As DNA, the CDR3 is TGTGCCTGTGACATTAAGGCCTGGGGGGGGCCCACAACCGATAAACTCATCTTT.

Points on this clone: This DNA translates differently at residue 5 from the TCRdb protein, which is that of a much larger clone; a read error is likely, and the protein shown is the DNA's own translation. This CDR3 reads CACDRVLGDTALAPPRVIF. In nucleotides, the CDR3 is TGTGCCTGTGACCGCGTACTGGGGGATACCGCCCTGGCCCCGCCGAGGGTCATCTTT. The V gene was identified as TRDV2, while no J gene was called; TRDD3 reflects the table's D call only, with no check against the DNA. Germline V gives CDR1 GEAIGNYY, CDR2 EKD. CDR3 size: 19 residues.

This clone was found a few times. Only one base separates this from a far larger clonotype, so it likely reflects a read error. Other DNA sequences within the sample encode an identical CDR3. V gene TRDV2 combines with J gene TRDJ1; 8 bases are a match to TRDD3. The ends lost 3 bases at V and 6 bases at J; junction bases unmatched: 20. Germline V lookup: CDR1 GEAIGNYY, CDR2 EKD. This CDR3 has 18 residues. The CDR3 DNA follows: TGTGCCTGTGACCCCCTAGGGGAGGCGACTGGGGGCTCCCATAAACTCATCTTT. It specifies CACDPLGEATGGSHKLIF.

Comment on this clone: Given a far larger clone just one base away, this is likely a sequencing read error. The sample has other DNA sequences that encode this CDR3 too. The rearrangement joins TRDV2 to TRDJ3; D is uncertain. TCRdb offers no J gene call, so here the DNA was matched to germline to obtain one. V gave up 1 base and J gave up 0 bases, with 15 bases separating them. CDR1 and CDR2 (germline): GEAIGNYY, EKD. The CDR3 has 19 residues. Written as DNA, the CDR3 is TGTGCCTGTGACACTGGAGGCCTGAGGGGCTCCTGGGACACCCGACAGATGTTTTTC. Translated, it gives CACDTGGLRGSWDTRQMFF.

Notes on this clone: TCRdb records a much larger clone's protein for this DNA, with a difference at residue 7 that likely arises from a read error; the protein given is the translation of the DNA. The chain couples TRDV2 to TRDJ1; 10 positions match TRDD3. Trimming removed 0 bases from V and 0 bases from J; junction bases left unmatched: 15. The CDR3 has 20 amino acids. Germline lookup yields CDR1 GEAIGNYY and CDR2 EKD. CDR3: CACDTNSPGDTTPYTDKLIF. CDR3 nucleotide sequence: TGTGCCTGTGACACCAATTCTCCGGGGGATACGACTCCGTACACCGATAAACTCATCTTT.

This clone was found a few times. This likely traces to a read error, being one base from a far larger clone. Additional DNA sequences in this sample encode the identical CDR3. The V gene is TRDV2, the J gene TRDJ1; 7 positions match TRDD3. The J gene, missing from TCRdb, was assigned here through DNA to germline matching. V gave up 1 base and J gave up 2 bases; unmatched junction bases: 9. Germline V gene lookup returns CDR1 GEAIGNYY and CDR2 EKD. The CDR3 consists of 16 residues. The CDR3 bases are TGTGCCTGTGACACGCGGTGGGGGACCTATACCGATAAACTCATCTTT. The encoded protein is CACDTRWGTYTDKLIF.

Details on this clone: The protein recorded in TCRdb matches a much larger clone and deviates from this DNA's translation at residue 22, suggesting a read error; the protein here is obtained by translating the DNA. J is TRDJ1 and V is TRDV3; 9 positions agree with TRDD3. CDR3 length equals 23 residues. The germline CDR1 and CDR2 sequences are TVYSNPD and GDNSRS (reference sequence). CDR3 in amino acids: CAPHFDDSFHKVLGDGYTDKLTF. The CDR3 coding sequence is TGTGCCCCGCATTTCGACGATTCCTTCCATAAGGTACTGGGGGACGGGTACACCGATAAACTCACCTTT.

This clone was detected many times. Other DNA sequences of this sample code for an identical CDR3. In DNA form, the CDR3 reads TGTGCTCTTGGGGAACTACTTTTAAGGTCTTCTACCGTACTGGGGGACAACTCCGGGGGGCTCATCTTT. Protein sequence: CALGELLLRSSTVLGDNSGGLIF. The chain joins TRDV1 to TRDJ1; 9 nucleotides match TRDD3. The CDR3 extends over 23 amino acids. Trimming cost V 0 bases and J 11 bases; bases outside gene matches: 34. The germline CDR1 and CDR2 sequences are TSWWSYY and QGS.

This clone was counted at least ten times. Since a far larger clone is one base different, this is likely a read error. The sample contains more than one DNA sequence encoding this CDR3. The V gene is TRDV2, the J gene TRDJ1, with D possibly being TRDD3 (6 bases). TCRdb leaves out the J gene; it was filled in here by matching the DNA to germline. Germline values: CDR1 GEAIGNYY, CDR2 EKD. The V gene lost 0 bases and the J gene lost 5 bases, with 15 bases spanning the gap. The length of the CDR3 is 15 residues. The CDR3 loop is CACDTVGGSKDKLIF. The CDR3, as DNA: TGTGCCTGTGACACCGTGGGGGGGTCTAAAGATAAACTCATCTTT.

This clone came up many times. One end of the junction does not line up with germline, which may come from a read error. In the same sample, other DNA sequences code for this CDR3. The genes are TRDV3 and TRDJ1, with 7 bases identical to TRDD3. CDR1 TVYSNPD and CDR2 GDNSRS come from the germline V gene (reference sequence). The CDR3 covers 15 residues. CDR3: CALTGVPDGADRLIF. In DNA form, the CDR3 reads TGTGCCTTAACTGGGGTTCCAGACGGCGCCGATAGACTCATCTTT.